A single sample gave rise to the 32 T cell receptor beta chains below, sequenced in a study of CD8+CD57+ T cells in acquired aplastic anemia. Previously, flow cytometry had revealed CD8+CD57+ cell expansion in the patients chosen for sequencing. Genomic DNA was employed as the template in profiling TCR beta VDJ and CDR3. Each CDR3 protein gets one entry after TCRdb re-called the reads with MiXCR. The sample lists about 200,000 distinct CDR3 sequences; around three fifths were seen once. The sequencing input was sorted CD4+, CD8+, or CD8+CD57+ T cells (not recorded which) from PBMCs. These receptors originate from a human donor with aplastic anemia.

Remarks on this clonotype: The junction departs from the called germline gene at one end, perhaps through a read error. The DNA of the CDR3 is TGCGCCAGCAGCCAAGAAATAGCGGGAGGCTACGAGCAGTACTTC. Translating gives CASSQEIAGGYEQYF. J is TRBJ2-7 and V is TRBV7-9, with 10 nucleotides matching TRBD2. This CDR3 contains 15 residues. Germline V gene data show CDR1 as SEHNR and CDR2 as FQNEAQ (reference sequence).

The V and J genes are TRBV4-1 and TRBJ1-1; perhaps TRBD1 as D (6 bases). V was pared by 1 base and J by 1 base, with 10 bases between. The germline V gene has CDR1 MGHRA and CDR2 YSYEKL. CDR3 length equals 15 residues. The CDR3 here is CASSQGKDRNTEAFF. DNA for the CDR3: TGCGCCAGCAGCCAAGGAAAGGACAGGAACACTGAAGCTTTCTTT.

The chain joins TRBV14 to TRBJ1-1; no firm D call. Looked up from germline, CDR1 is SGHDN and CDR2 is FVKESK. V lost 3 bases and J 5 bases, leaving 4 bases between the germline ends. The CDR3 is 11 residues long. The CDR3 DNA follows: TGTGCCAGCAGCCATGGGACTGAAGCTTTCTTT. It encodes CASSHGTEAFF.

This clonotype was observed a few times. This chain uses TRBV7-8 with TRBJ2-7, with D tentatively TRBD2 (6 bases). The germline V gene encodes CDR1 SGHVS and CDR2 FQNEAQ. The CDR3 is 16 amino acids. V lost 5 bases, J lost 5 bases, and 22 bases lay in between. The CDR3, as DNA: TGTGCCAGCAGCGCAGCGGAGACTAGGTTCAGGAACGAGCAGTACTTC. Its translation is CASSAAETRFRNEQYF. Filled out from reference TRBV7-8 and TRBJ2-7, the complete variable domain reads GAGVSQSPRYKVAKRGQDVALRCDPISGHVSLFWYQQALGQGPEFLTYFQNEAQLDKSGLPSDRFFAERPEGSVSTLKIQRTQQEDSAVYLCASSAAETRFRNEQYFGPGTRLTVT.

This chain connects TRBV20-1 to TRBJ2-7; 12 nucleotides align to TRBD2. The CDR3 length is 18 residues. With 3 bases clipped from V and 1 base from J, the junction kept 13 bases outside the gene matches. Germline V gives CDR1 DFQATT, CDR2 SNEGSKA (reference sequence). CDR3 nucleotides: TGCAGTGCTAGGGTCTTCGGCCTAGCGGGGGGGCGATCCTACGAGCAGTACTTC. Protein product: CSARVFGLAGGRSYEQYF.

This clonotype was seen a handful of times. V gene TRBV9 combines with J gene TRBJ2-7; 7 nucleotides align to TRBD2. The trim removed 0 bases at V and 0 bases at J, leaving 3 bases unmatched. The CDR3 extends over 15 amino acids. Germline assignment: CDR1 SGDLS and CDR2 YYNGEE. CDR3 nucleotide sequence: TGTGCCAGCAGCGTAGGGGGCGGGGGCTCCTACGAGCAGTACTTC. This encodes CASSVGGGGSYEQYF.

This clonotype was seen a single time. This chain links TRBV7-2 with TRBJ2-3, with 7 nucleotides matching TRBD1. With V trimmed by 5 bases and J by 11 bases, 16 bases remained unmatched. The CDR3 covers 15 residues. Germline V lookup: CDR1 SGHTA, CDR2 FQGNSA. Written as DNA, the CDR3 is TGTGCCAGCAGCGAGCAACAGGGGCGGCTGTGGGGGCAGTATTTT. Translating gives CASSEQQGRLWGQYF.

V and J are TRBV9 and TRBJ1-2; the D is unclear. The CDR3 runs to 13 residues. V was cut by 4 bases and J by 7 bases, with 14 bases left in between. Germline CDR1 is SGDLS and CDR2 is YYNGEE. Here the CDR3 DNA reads TGTGCCAGCAGCCCAACGATGATTGCTGGCTACACCTTC. Its protein is CASSPTMIAGYTF.

The chain carries TRBV20-1 and TRBJ1-5, with a possible D match to TRBD1 (5 bases). CDR1 and CDR2 from the germline V gene are DFQATT and SNEGSKA (reference sequence). The V end lost 3 bases, the J end lost 0 bases, and 18 bases lay between the germline ends. This CDR3 is 17 amino acids long. DNA for the CDR3: TGCAGTGCTAGTGACCTATCGGCGGGGGTTAGCAATCAGCCCCAGCATTTT. Translated, it gives CSASDLSAGVSNQPQHF.

In its sample, this clonotype was seen once. At one end, the junction sequence differs from germline, possibly due to a read error. The V gene is TRBV5-1, the J gene TRBJ2-7; no reliable D call. This CDR3 is 13 amino acids long. Germline V gene data show CDR1 as SGHRS and CDR2 as YFSETQ. The CDR3 DNA reads TGTGCCAGCAGCTTGGTGATGTCCTACGAGCAGTACTTC. This codes for CASSLVMSYEQYF.

A word on this clonotype: One junction end does not reproduce the germline sequence, and a read error may be involved. CDR3: CASSQQQGWAIDSPLHF. CDR3 coding DNA: TGCGCCAGCAGCCAACAACAGGGGTGGGCTATTGATTCACCCCTCCACTTT. The chain links TRBV19 to TRBJ1-6; 7 nucleotides agree with TRBD1. Germline CDR1 reads LNHDA; CDR2 reads SQIVND (reference sequence). CDR3 size: 17 residues.

The chain is built from TRBV20-1 and TRBJ2-1, with 7 bases that match TRBD2. With 0 bases clipped from V and 5 bases from J, the junction kept 16 bases outside the gene matches. The CDR3 is 18 amino acids. Germline V gene sequence: CDR1 DFQATT, CDR2 SNEGSKA (reference sequence). For the CDR3, the DNA is TGCAGTGCTAGAGATCTCCCCCGGAAGAGCGGGACTGACAATGAGCAGTTCTTC. Translating it yields CSARDLPRKSGTDNEQFF.

V and J are TRBV20-1 and TRBJ1-6; a weak D match, TRBD1 (6 bases). V lost 4 bases to trimming and J lost 15 bases, with 13 bases between them. Germline V lookup: CDR1 DFQATT, CDR2 SNEGSKA (reference sequence). This CDR3 spans 11 amino acids. The CDR3 region is CSAIQGVSLHF. The CDR3 DNA reads TGCAGTGCTATACAGGGTGTAAGCCTCCACTTT.

J is TRBJ2-7 and V is TRBV12-3 or TRBV12-4; 7 bases fit TRBD1. V gave up 6 bases and J gave up 2 bases; unmatched junction bases: 7. CDR3 length equals 14 residues. In DNA form, the CDR3 reads TGTGCCAGCAGGAGACAGGGCATTCCCTACGAGCAGTACTTC. This encodes CASRRQGIPYEQYF.

This rearrangement joins TRBV7-2 to TRBJ2-3; D unclear. V lost 6 bases and J lost 5, with 15 bases in between. CDR1 is SGHTA, CDR2 FQGNSA, per germline. The length of the CDR3 is 14 residues. Here the CDR3 DNA reads TGTGCCAGCAGGCCCCAGGTCATGGGAGATACGCAGTATTTT. This codes for CASRPQVMGDTQYF.

This clonotype has ten or more counts. The junction and the germline gene differ at one end; a read error may be behind it. This sequence joins TRBV5-8 and TRBJ2-7; D unresolved. Germline CDR1 SGHTS, CDR2 YDEGEE. The CDR3 has 10 residues. CDR3 sequence reads: CASTWTRVHF. DNA for the CDR3: TGTGCCAGCACCTGGACCCGGGTCCACTTC.

This clonotype was seen once. The chain combines TRBV7-8 with TRBJ2-1, with 7 bases lining up with TRBD1. The V gene end was trimmed by 5 bases and the J gene end by 2 bases; junction bases not matched to a gene: 9. CDR3 length: 16 residues. Per the germline V gene, CDR1 is SGHVS and CDR2 is FQNEAQ. The CDR3 sequence: CASSPNLGGPYNEQFF. In DNA, the CDR3 is TGTGCCAGCAGCCCCAATCTAGGGGGCCCCTACAATGAGCAGTTCTTC. Supplemented by reference TRBV7-8 and TRBJ2-1, the full variable domain reads GAGVSQSPRYKVAKRGQDVALRCDPISGHVSLFWYQQALGQGPEFLTYFQNEAQLDKSGLPSDRFFAERPEGSVSTLKIQRTQQEDSAVYLCASSPNLGGPYNEQFFGPGTRLTVL.

V usage is TRBV20-1 and J usage is TRBJ2-5; no firm D call. This CDR3 has 12 residues. Trimming took 0 bases from V and 0 from J, leaving 2 bases between them. CDR1 and CDR2 from the germline V gene are DFQATT and SNEGSKA (reference sequence). CDR3 protein: CSARDDQETQYF. CDR3 sequence (DNA): TGCAGTGCTAGAGACGACCAAGAGACCCAGTACTTC.

This clonotype was observed a handful of times. This sequence joins TRBV20-1 and TRBJ2-7, with TRBD1 identical over 7 bases. This CDR3 spans 12 amino acids. V dropped 5 bases and J dropped 3; count of bases not matched to a gene: 4. CDR1 and CDR2 (germline): DFQATT, SNEGSKA (reference sequence). In DNA, the CDR3 is TGCAGTGCTTATAGACAGGGCTACGAGCAGTACTTC. Translated: CSAYRQGYEQYF.

This clonotype has just a few counts. The chain links TRBV10-3 to TRBJ2-7, with D unclear. Between the trimmed V and J ends, which lost 0 bases and 10 bases, there was a span of 13 bases. Per germline, CDR1 ENHRY and CDR2 SYGVKD. The CDR3 loop spans 13 amino acids. DNA for the CDR3: TGTGCCATCAGTGAGTCTTTAAATCACCCCCAGTACTTC. Translation gives CAISESLNHPQYF.

The chain recombines TRBV6-6 with TRBJ2-1; 11 bases map to TRBD2. The CDR3 has 14 residues. Germline V CDR1 and CDR2: MNHNY, SVGAGI (reference sequence). The ends lost 11 bases at V and 8 bases at J; junction bases unmatched: 11. The CDR3 protein is CAGASGGSWDEQFF. The CDR3 nucleotides are TGTGCCGGTGCTAGCGGGGGGTCTTGGGATGAGCAGTTCTTC.

This clonotype was found a few times. V usage is TRBV6-6 and J usage is TRBJ2-3; 7 positions agree with TRBD1. V was pared by 2 bases and J by 3 bases, with 14 bases of the junction left unmatched. Germline CDR1 is MNHNY and CDR2 is SVGAGI (reference sequence). The CDR3 spans 18 residues. The chain's CDR3 is CASSYGRLGTDPTDTQYF. The CDR3 DNA follows: TGTGCCAGCAGTTACGGTCGCTTGGGGACAGATCCGACAGATACGCAGTATTTT.

The rearrangement links TRBV20-1 to TRBJ1-2, with TRBD1 identical over 9 bases. The CDR3 is made up of 13 amino acids. The V segment lost 0 bases and the J segment 5 bases; nucleotides outside the gene matches: 1. CDR1 is DFQATT, CDR2 SNEGSKA, per germline (reference sequence). The CDR3 loop is CSARDGQGYGYTF. CDR3 DNA sequence: TGCAGTGCTAGAGACGGACAGGGGTATGGCTACACCTTC.

Remarks on this clonotype: One base away lies a much larger clone, so this may be a sequencing read error. This chain links TRBV7-9 with TRBJ2-3; 8 nucleotides align to TRBD2. CDR1 SEHNR and CDR2 FQNEAQ come from the germline V gene (reference sequence). V lost 5 bases to trimming and J lost 2 bases; unmatched junction nucleotides: 24. This CDR3 has 21 amino acids. The CDR3 loop reads CASSRPSRGGKTSYSTDTQYF. Here the CDR3 DNA reads TGTGCCAGCAGCCGGCCCTCCCGGGGGGGCAAAACTTCCTATTCCACAGATACGCAGTATTTT.

The J gene is TRBJ1-2, the V gene TRBV7-2; D gene ambiguous. Trimming removed 4 bases at V and 9 bases at J, with 15 bases between. This CDR3 region has 13 residues. Germline CDR1 and CDR2: SGHTA and FQGNSA. In DNA, the CDR3 is TGTGCCAGCAGCTGGAGGTGGACTGAGCGCTACACCTTC. It codes for CASSWRWTERYTF.

The gene calls are TRBV5-1 and TRBJ1-1, with D hard to call. CDR1 and CDR2 (germline): SGHRS, YFSETQ. CDR3 length: 14 amino acids. Between the trimmed V and J ends, which lost 0 bases and 2 bases, there was a span of 8 bases. The CDR3 DNA reads as TGCGCCAGCAGCTTGGTTCGGGGAAACACTGAAGCTTTCTTT. Its protein product is CASSLVRGNTEAFF.

This clonotype was counted between two and nine times. V gene TRBV20-1 combines with J gene TRBJ2-5; 7 nucleotides line up with TRBD2. After removal of 4 bases from V and 5 bases from J, the junction contained 4 bases not matched to a gene. The CDR3 contains 12 residues. Germline V CDR1 and CDR2: DFQATT, SNEGSKA (reference sequence). Written as DNA, the CDR3 is TGCAGTGCTAAGGGACTAACGGAGACCCAGTACTTC. Translation: CSAKGLTETQYF.

This clonotype has only a few counts. The V gene is TRBV7-9, the J gene TRBJ2-3, with D possibly matching TRBD2 (5 bases). CDR1 is SEHNR, CDR2 FQNEAQ, per germline (reference sequence). The CDR3 sequence is 13 residues long. Trimming took off 1 base at V and 6 bases at J, with 8 bases between the two ends. The CDR3 bases are TGTGCCAGCAGCTTAGGTTCGGGGGATACGCAGTATTTT. Translation gives CASSLGSGDTQYF.

The chain combines TRBV7-9 with TRBJ2-7; D is perhaps TRBD1 or TRBD2 (6 bases each). Trimming cost V 6 bases and J 3 bases, with 21 bases left between them. This CDR3 spans 16 amino acids. Germline V gene sequence: CDR1 SEHNR, CDR2 FQNEAQ (reference sequence). The CDR3 DNA sequence: TGTGCCAGCAGTGGAGGAAGACGGGGGCCGTTCTACGAGCAGTACTTC. Translation: CASSGGRRGPFYEQYF.

The genes are TRBV7-3 and TRBJ1-2, with a weak D call TRBD1 (5 bases). CDR1 and CDR2 (germline): SGHTA, FQGTGA. Trimming cost V 0 bases and J 8 bases, with 13 bases left between them. There are 14 residues in the CDR3. The CDR3 reads CASSLTEDISGYTF. In DNA, the CDR3 is TGTGCCAGCAGCTTAACCGAGGACATCTCGGGCTACACCTTC.

The chain carries TRBV5-1 and TRBJ1-1; TRBD1 might be the D (5 bases). V was clipped by 4 bases and J by 7 bases, with 8 bases between them. The CDR3 is made up of 11 amino acids. Looked up from germline, CDR1 is SGHRS and CDR2 is YFSETQ. CDR3 amino acids: CASSEGVEAFF. DNA for the CDR3: TGCGCCAGCAGCGAAGGGGTTGAAGCTTTCTTT.

This sequence joins TRBV14 and TRBJ1-4; TRBD1 matches at 10 bases. Germline trimming cut 4 bases from V and 7 bases from J; bases unmatched to any gene: 9. The germline gives CDR1 SGHDN, CDR2 FVKESK. This CDR3 is 16 amino acids long. CDR3: CASSPTDRGRLEKLFF. The CDR3 DNA sequence: TGTGCCAGCAGCCCTACAGACAGGGGGCGCCTTGAAAAACTGTTTTTT.